This is a list of T cell receptor beta chains from one sample in a study of T cell responses to AZD1222 COVID-19 vaccine. The table came from immunoSEQ multiplex PCR; TCRdb's copy has only in-frame clones and leaves some out. The sample has about 140,000 clones, 88% seen once. The sequences come from peripheral blood, collected on day 0 of AZD1222 vaccination. Every receptor here comes from an adult in good health. The CDR3 runs from the conserved cysteine through the conserved F or W. The order of the fields is D gene, V gene, J gene, clone size, CDR3 DNA, CDR3 protein. D genes are given only for firm matches. Only part of the rows carry a size: once, few, many, or a class if the clone is expanded.

>-|TRBV19|TRBJ1-1|-
TGTGCCAGTAGTACGGAGGGGGTTAACACTGAAGCTTTCTTT
CASSTEGVNTEAFF
>-|TRBV19|TRBJ2-3|-
TGTGCCAGTACTACTAGCCTTGCAGATACGCAGTATTTT
CASTTSLADTQYF
>-|TRBV29-1|TRBJ1-1|-
TGCAGCTTCCGAATCCGGCCGGACACTGAAGCTTTCTTT
CSFRIRPDTEAFF
>-|TRBV11-2|TRBJ2-1|-
TGTGCCAGCAGCTCCGCCTTGGGTAGTGATGAGCAGTTCTTC
CASSSALGSDEQFF
>-|TRBV6-2/TRBV6-3|TRBJ1-6|-
TGTGCCAGCAGTTACGGGGGCCTCCTCCACTTT
CASSYGGLLHF
>-|TRBV7-9|TRBJ1-5|-
TGTGCCAGCAGCTTGACAGCAAGCAATCAGCCCCAGCATTTT
CASSLTASNQPQHF
>-|TRBV5-1|TRBJ2-1|-
TGCGCCAGCAGCCTAGGACTATCCCATGGCTCCTACAATGAGCAGTTCTTC
CASSLGLSHGSYNEQFF
>-|TRBV5-1|TRBJ1-1|-
TGCGCCAGCTCGCTCTCAACAAACACTGAAGCTTTCTTT
CASSLSTNTEAFF
>-|TRBV29-1|TRBJ1-1|medium-sized
TGCAGCGTTAAGAACACTGAAGCTTTCTTT
CSVKNTEAFF
>-|TRBV19|TRBJ1-5|-
TGTGCCAGTAGTATAATGGGTAATCAGCCCCAGCATTTT
CASSIMGNQPQHF
>-|TRBV7-2|TRBJ2-7|-
TGTGCCAGCAGCTTAGCAGAGGGCCCCTACGAGCAGTACTTC
CASSLAEGPYEQYF
>TRBD2|TRBV24-1|TRBJ2-2|-
TGTGCCACCAGTGAAGCGGGAGGGACCACCGGGGAGCTGTTTTTT
CATSEAGGTTGELFF
>TRBD2|TRBV5-1|TRBJ2-5|-
TGCGCCAGCAGCTTGGGGGTAGCGGGACAAGAGACCCAGTACTTC
CASSLGVAGQETQYF
>-|TRBV6-5|TRBJ1-5|-
TGTGCCAGCCGATTAACGCTGAACCTTAATCAGCCCCAGCATTTT
CASRLTLNLNQPQHF
>-|TRBV4-1|TRBJ1-5|-
TGCGCCAGCAGCCAAGTTGCGGAGAGCAATCAGCCCCAGCATTTT
CASSQVAESNQPQHF
>TRBD1|TRBV27|TRBJ2-7|-
TGTGCCAGCAGTTTACCGTCGACAGGGAAGAACGAGCAGTACTTC
CASSLPSTGKNEQYF
>TRBD1|TRBV18|TRBJ2-2|-
TGTGCCAGCTCACCACTGACAGGGGGTAACACCGGGGAGCTGTTTTTT
CASSPLTGGNTGELFF
>-|TRBV1|TRBJ1-2|few
TGCACCAGCAGCGTCACACCCGCAACCCTTAACTATGGCTACACCTTC
CTSSVTPATLNYGYTF
>TRBD1|TRBV4-2|TRBJ2-7|few
TGTGCCAGCAGCCAAGCAGGACAGGGACCCTACGAGCAGTACTTC
CASSQAGQGPYEQYF
>-|TRBV19|TRBJ2-1|-
TGTGCCAGTAGTTTCCGGGACGCCCTTAATGAGCAGTTCTTC
CASSFRDALNEQFF
>-|TRBV7-2|TRBJ2-1|-
TGTGCCAGCAGCAGGCGGGTCCTTGGGTACAATGAGCAGTTCTTC
CASSRRVLGYNEQFF
>-|TRBV2|TRBJ2-5|-
TGTGCCAGCAGGTACCAAGAGACCCAGTACTTC
CASRYQETQYF
>-|TRBV18|TRBJ1-2|-
TGTGCCAGCTCACCGCCCGGGCCCTATGGCTACACCTTC
CASSPPGPYGYTF
>TRBD1|TRBV3-1/TRBV3-2|TRBJ2-2|-
TGTGCCAGCAGCCGCGTCAGGGGGTACGGGGAGCTGTTTTTT
CASSRVRGYGELFF
>-|TRBV25-1|TRBJ1-1|-
TGTGCCAGCAGACTGGGACAGAACACTGAAGCTTTCTTT
CASRLGQNTEAFF
>-|TRBV6-2/TRBV6-3|TRBJ1-5|-
TGTGCCAGCAGTTACTCCCCAGATCAGCCCCAGCATTTT
CASSYSPDQPQHF
>-|TRBV20-1|TRBJ2-7|-
TGCAGTGCTAGAGCGGAGTACGAGCAGTACTTC
CSARAEYEQYF
>-|TRBV7-9|TRBJ2-1|few
TGTGCCAGCAGCTTTAGTACCGAGATATTTTCAGGGACTTACAATGAGCAGTTCTTC
CASSFSTEIFSGTYNEQFF
>-|TRBV12-3/TRBV12-4|TRBJ2-1|-
TGTGCCAGCAGTCGAGGGGATGAGCAGTTCTTC
CASSRGDEQFF
>TRBD2|TRBV30|TRBJ2-7|once
TGTGCCTGGAAGCGGGACTCCTACGAGCAGTACTTC
CAWKRDSYEQYF
>-|TRBV5-1|TRBJ1-1|-
TGCGCCAGCAGCAGCCAGGACAGCCTAATCACTGAAGCTTTCTTT
CASSSQDSLITEAFF
>TRBD2|TRBV18|TRBJ2-5|-
TGTGCCAGCTCCCAGACTAGCGCCCAAGAGACCCAGTACTTC
CASSQTSAQETQYF
>-|TRBV7-2|TRBJ1-5|-
TGTGCCAGCAGCGAGGCGGTCGGGTCAGGGTATAGCAATCAGCCCCAGCATTTT
CASSEAVGSGYSNQPQHF
>-|TRBV27|TRBJ1-1|-
TGTGCCAGCAGTTTAGGGGCCGTGATCACTGAAGCTTTCTTT
CASSLGAVITEAFF
>-|TRBV18|TRBJ1-1|-
TGTGCCAGCTCCCTTGGGAGGAAGATGGACGCTTTCTTT
CASSLGRKMDAFF
>TRBD1|TRBV9|TRBJ1-5|-
TGTGCCAGCAGCCTAGACCAGGGGGTGGGGCAGCCCCAGCATTTT
CASSLDQGVGQPQHF
>-|TRBV9|TRBJ1-5|-
TGTGCCAGCAGCCCAGGACAGACGAATCAGCCCCAGCATTTT
CASSPGQTNQPQHF
>-|TRBV7-9|TRBJ1-4|-
TGTGCCAGCAGCCCGGGACAATTCGATGAAAAACTGTTTTTT
CASSPGQFDEKLFF
>-|TRBV19|TRBJ1-2|-
TGTGCCAGTACCAATACTGACACGACCTATGGAGGCTACACCTTC
CASTNTDTTYGGYTF
>-|TRBV10-2|TRBJ2-1|-
TGCGCCAGCAGTGAATTCGGGCGGGTGCTTTACAATGAGCAGTTCTTC
CASSEFGRVLYNEQFF
>TRBD2|TRBV6-4|TRBJ2-7|-
TGTGCCAGCAGTGACTTCGGACTAGCGGGGACCTACGAGCAGTACTTC
CASSDFGLAGTYEQYF